The clone carrying this T cell receptor beta chain has a single count. The CDR3 totals 15 residues. With 3 bases removed from V and 1 base from J, the gap between germline ends came to 12 bases. Per germline, CDR1 LNHDA and CDR2 SQIVND (reference sequence). The method was immunoSEQ multiplex PCR; TCRdb's version includes in-frame clones alone and lacks a portion of them. The sample lists under 85,000 clones, approximately 91% occurring once. The data were taken from a study of technical replicates of blood from several donors. The sequencing input was T cells isolated from PBMCs. The TCR comes from a human donor in good health. Some clones in this sample may be carry-over from other donors' samples. The chain uses TRBV19 and TRBJ1-1, with D perhaps matching TRBD1 (5 bases). The CDR3 coding sequence is TGTGCCAGTAGTATCCTTAGGACAACGAACACTGAAGCTTTCTTT. Translated: CASSILRTTNTEAFF.